Given below is one TCR beta chain in context. Additional DNA sequences in this sample encode the identical CDR3. The authors distributed each subset's genomic DNA evenly over several immunoSEQ plates. TCRdb's copy holds only in-frame clones and misses some; the assay was immunoSEQ multiplex PCR. The sample has over 2,000,000 clones, around 95% seen once. The sample belongs to a study of shared clonotypes between healthy human individuals. CD8 cells regarded as naive lacked CD45RO, were positively chosen for CCR7, and omitted terminally differentiated effector memory CD45RA+ cells. Trimming took 3 bases from V and 1 from J, leaving 6 bases between them. CDR1 is SQVTM and CDR2 is ANQGSEA in the germline V gene. The CDR3 spans 12 residues.

Material: naive CD8+ T cells from PBMCs. The TCR comes from a man aged 18-30 years in good health. Some clones in this sample may be carry-over from other donors' samples. The J gene is TRBJ1-1, the V gene TRBV29-1, with unresolved D. CDR3 in amino acids: CSVEAGNTEAFF. CDR3 sequence (DNA): TGCAGCGTTGAGGCAGGGAACACTGAAGCTTTCTTT.